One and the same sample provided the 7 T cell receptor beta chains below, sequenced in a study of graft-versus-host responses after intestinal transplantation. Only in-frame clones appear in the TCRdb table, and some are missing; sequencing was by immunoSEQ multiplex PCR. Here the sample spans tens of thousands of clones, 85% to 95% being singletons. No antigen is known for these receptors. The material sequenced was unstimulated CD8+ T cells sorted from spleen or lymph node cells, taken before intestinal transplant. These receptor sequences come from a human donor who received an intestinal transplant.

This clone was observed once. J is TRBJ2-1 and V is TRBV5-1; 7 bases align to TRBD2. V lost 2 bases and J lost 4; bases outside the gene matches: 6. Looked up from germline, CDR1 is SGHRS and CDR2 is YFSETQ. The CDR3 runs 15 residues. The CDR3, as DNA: TGCGCCAGCAGCTTCTTAGCGGGCGATTACAATGAGCAGTTCTTC. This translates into CASSFLAGDYNEQFF.

The CDR3 DNA reads TGCGCCAGCAGCCAAGTTGGGGGCCTGAACACTGAAGCTTTCTTT. The encoded protein is CASSQVGGLNTEAFF. The chain links TRBV4-1 to TRBJ1-1; maybe TRBD1 (6 bases). Trimming shortened V by 1 base and J by 0 bases, and 9 bases separated the two germline ends. The CDR3 sequence is 15 residues long. Germline CDR1 is MGHRA and CDR2 is YSYEKL.

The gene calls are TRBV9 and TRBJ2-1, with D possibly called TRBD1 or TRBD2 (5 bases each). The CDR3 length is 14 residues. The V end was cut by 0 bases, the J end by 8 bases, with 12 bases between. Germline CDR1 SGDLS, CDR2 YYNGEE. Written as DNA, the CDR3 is TGTGCCAGCAGCGTAGAATCCTTGGGGGATGAGCAGTTCTTC. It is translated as CASSVESLGDEQFF.

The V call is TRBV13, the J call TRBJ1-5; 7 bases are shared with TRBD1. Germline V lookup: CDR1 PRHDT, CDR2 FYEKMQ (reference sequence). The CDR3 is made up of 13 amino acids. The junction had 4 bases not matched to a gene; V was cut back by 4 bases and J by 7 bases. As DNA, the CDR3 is TGTGCCAGCAGCTATGACAGGGAACAGCCCCAGCATTTT. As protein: CASSYDREQPQHF.

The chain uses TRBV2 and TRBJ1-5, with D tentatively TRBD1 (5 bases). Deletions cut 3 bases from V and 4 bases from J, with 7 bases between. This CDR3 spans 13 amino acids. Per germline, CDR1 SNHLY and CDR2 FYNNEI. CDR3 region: CASSEAGNQPQHF. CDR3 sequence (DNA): TGTGCCAGCAGTGAGGCAGGGAATCAGCCCCAGCATTTT.

The CDR3 nucleotides are TGTGCCAGCAGTCCTTCGGATGCCTACGAGCAGTACTTC. As protein: CASSPSDAYEQYF. The rearrangement uses TRBV7-9 and TRBJ2-7; D uncertain. Per the germline V gene, CDR1 is SEHNR and CDR2 is FQNEAQ (reference sequence). The CDR3 runs 13 residues. V was clipped by 6 bases and J by 2 bases, with 11 bases between them.

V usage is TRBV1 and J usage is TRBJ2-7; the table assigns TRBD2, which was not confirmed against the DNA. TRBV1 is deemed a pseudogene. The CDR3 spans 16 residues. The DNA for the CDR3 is TGCACCAGCAGCGCTGGATCCGGGACTCTCTCCTACGAGCAGTACTTC. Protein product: CTSSAGSGTLSYEQYF.